The entry below gives a single T cell receptor (beta chain) sequence along with its context. Its antigen is not known. The entry originates in a study of response to subunit inactivated influenza vaccine. Study results and limitations: Every seasonal influenza vaccination brings in few new T cells, the authors suggested.

MiXCR, run by TCRdb on the RT-PCR reads, gives a single entry per CDR3 protein. The sample holds about half a million distinct CDR3 sequences, approximately 7.7% seen once. The V gene end was trimmed by 5 bases and the J gene end by 6 bases; junction bases not matched to a gene: 7. The CDR3 consists of 14 residues. Germline values: CDR1 SQVTM, CDR2 ANQGSEA. The sequences come from PBMCs from blood, collected less than 30 months after vaccination. This sequence was found in a man aged 45 to 75 who received an inactivated influenza vaccine. V and J are TRBV29-1 and TRBJ2-3; 11 nucleotides align to TRBD2. The CDR3 sequence: CSVRIAGGMDTQYF. DNA for the CDR3: TGCAGCGTTCGCATAGCGGGGGGGATGGATACGCAGTATTTT.